The rows below give T cell receptor beta chains drawn from one sample of a study of T cells in Graves' hyperthyroidism and ophthalmopathy. TCRdb used MiXCR to reprocess the multiplex PCR reads, holding one entry per CDR3 protein. Of about 640,000 distinct CDR3 sequences detected, about a fifth appear once; the ten largest clones hold around a third. The sample comprised blood. The receptor set was obtained from a man aged 30 to 45 with Graves' ophthalmopathy. Both conserved end residues are part of each CDR3. The D gene is left open where the match is weak. Size is omitted from some rows. Given values are once, few, many or a class for expanded clones.

d_gene	abundance	v_gene	j_gene	CDR3nt	CDR3aa
-	few	TRBV29-1	TRBJ2-5	TGCAGCGTTTTCCCCACACAGAGGGGAGAGACCCAGTACTTC	CSVFPTQRGETQYF
-	-	TRBV11-2	TRBJ1-1	TGTGCCAGCAGCTTAGATAGTGGGGCTGAAGCTTTCTTT	CASSLDSGAEAFF
TRBD2	-	TRBV7-2	TRBJ2-3	TGTGCCAGCAGCTTAGACGGGAGGGGGGTAGATACGCAGTATTTT	CASSLDGRGVDTQYF
TRBD2	-	TRBV29-1	TRBJ2-5	TGCAGCGTTTCCCCCCGACTAGCGGGAGAAGAGACCCAGTACTTC	CSVSPRLAGEETQYF
TRBD2	many	TRBV12-3/TRBV12-4	TRBJ2-5	TGTGCCAGCAGCCCCCTGGGGGGGGGAGAGACCCAGTACTTC	CASSPLGGGETQYF
-	-	TRBV16	TRBJ1-1	TGTGCCAGCAGCTCGCACGATGAAGCTTTCTTT	CASSSHDEAFF
-	few	TRBV5-5	TRBJ2-7	TGTGCCAGCAGCCGCGGAACTATCTACGAGCAGTACTTC	CASSRGTIYEQYF
TRBD2	-	TRBV9	TRBJ2-1	TGTGCCAGCAGCCAAGCGGGAGACGGCTACAATGAGCAGTTCTTC	CASSQAGDGYNEQFF
TRBD1	few	TRBV10-2	TRBJ1-2	TGCGCCAGCAGTGAACAGGGGATCTATGGCTACACCTTC	CASSEQGIYGYTF
-	many	TRBV28	TRBJ2-7	TGTGCCAGCAGGAGTAGAGACAGCACGCACGAGCAGTACTTC	CASRSRDSTHEQYF
-	-	TRBV20-1	TRBJ1-5	TGCAGTGCTAGGATCAGGTGGGGCGCCGGGCAGCCCCAGCATTTT	CSARIRWGAGQPQHF
-	-	TRBV30	TRBJ2-5	TGTGCCTGGAGTGTTGGTAGTAGCGGCCAAGAGACCCAGTACTTC	CAWSVGSSGQETQYF
-	many	TRBV7-9	TRBJ2-7	TGTGCCAGCAGGGGATCAGGGGACTACGAGCAGTACTTC	CASRGSGDYEQYF
-	few	TRBV28	TRBJ1-4	TGTGCCAGCAGTTTGACTGCAGGACTTGAAAAACTGTTTTTT	CASSLTAGLEKLFF
-	-	TRBV5-1	TRBJ2-3	TGCGCCAGCAGCTTGGGCGGGACAGGCACAGATACGCAGTATTTT	CASSLGGTGTDTQYF
TRBD2	-	TRBV5-1	TRBJ2-3	TGCGCCAGCAGCTTGGTGGTAGCGGGAGTCACAGATACGCAGTATTTT	CASSLVVAGVTDTQYF
TRBD1	many	TRBV5-1	TRBJ1-2	TGCGCCAGCAGCCCTGACAGGGGTCGGCCTATGACTGGCTACACCTTC	CASSPDRGRPMTGYTF
-	-	TRBV7-9	TRBJ2-1	TGTGCCAGCATCCAAGGGAGGGGGAATGAGCAGTTCTTC	CASIQGRGNEQFF
-	many	TRBV13	TRBJ2-7	TGTGCCAGCAGCTTTGGGCGGAACTCCTACGAGCAGTACTTC	CASSFGRNSYEQYF
TRBD2	-	TRBV7-6	TRBJ2-1	TGTGCCAGCAGCTTAGTGAGAGGGGAGGGAGAACCGGAAGACAATGAGCAGTTCTTC	CASSLVRGEGEPEDNEQFF
TRBD1	-	TRBV7-9	TRBJ2-7	TGTGCCAGCAGCTTAAAACAGGGGGCAAGCGAGCAGTACTTC	CASSLKQGASEQYF
TRBD2	-	TRBV4-2	TRBJ2-7	TGTGCCAGCAGCCAAGGCGGGAGGGCCGACGAGCAGTACTTC	CASSQGGRADEQYF
TRBD1	many	TRBV5-1	TRBJ1-1	TGCGCCAGCAGTTTTGGGACAGAGAACACTGAAGCTTTCTTT	CASSFGTENTEAFF
-	few	TRBV3-2	TRBJ2-7	TGTGCCAGCAGCCCAAACAGGGGGCACTACGAGCAGTACTTC	CASSPNRGHYEQYF
-	-	TRBV6-6	TRBJ2-7	TGTGCCAGCAGTTACGACGGGACGGTATACGAGCAGTACTTC	CASSYDGTVYEQYF
TRBD2	-	TRBV20-1	TRBJ2-5	TGCAGTGCTAGAGAAAGGAGGATATTGACTAGCCGAGAGACCCAGTACTTC	CSARERRILTSRETQYF
-	few	TRBV5-6	TRBJ1-1	TGTGCCAGCAGCTTGGTGAGTCAGGACACTGAAGCTTTCTTT	CASSLVSQDTEAFF
TRBD2	few	TRBV20-1	TRBJ2-3	TGCAGTGCTAAACTAGCGGGAGTTTCTACGCAGTATTTT	CSAKLAGVSTQYF
TRBD1	few	TRBV10-3	TRBJ1-2	TGTGCCATCAGTATACAGGGGGCCGCAAGTGGCTACACCTTC	CAISIQGAASGYTF
-	many	TRBV28	TRBJ2-5	TGTGCCAGCAGTCTGTTCCCGGGACTCCAAGAGACCCAGTACTTC	CASSLFPGLQETQYF
TRBD1	many	TRBV6-2/TRBV6-3	TRBJ2-7	TGTGCCAGCACCCAGGGACAGGTCTCCTACGAGCAGTACTTC	CASTQGQVSYEQYF